This TCR beta chain was captured in a study of blood T cell repertoires in COVID-19. Clones were sequenced by immunoSEQ multiplex PCR, and TCRdb holds only the in-frame ones, with some missing. The table includes approximately 230,000 clones, about 88% detected once. The CDR3 loop spans 15 amino acids. The clonotype originates from a woman between 40 and 55 years old who had recovered from COVID-19. The sequenced sample consisted of peripheral blood. V is TRBV21-1 and J is TRBJ1-1. TRBV21-1 is an annotated pseudogene. CDR3 bases: TGTGCCAGCAGCAAAAGTCCCCCGAGGAGCACTGAAGCTTTCTTT. Amino acid sequence: CASSKSPPRSTEAFF.